Following are 26 T cell receptor beta chains from one sample sequenced in a study of blood T cell repertoires in COVID-19. Clones were read by immunoSEQ multiplex PCR, and TCRdb kept only the in-frame ones, dropping some. The table lists some 150,000 clones, about four fifths of them singletons. The specimen sequenced was peripheral blood. Receptors were obtained from an older man with acute or convalescent COVID-19.

The V and J genes are TRBV5-1 and TRBJ1-5; TRBD1 is a possible D gene (5 bases). This CDR3 spans 15 amino acids. Germline values: CDR1 SGHRS, CDR2 YFSETQ. Trimming pared 0 bases from V and 6 bases from J, leaving 13 bases between. CDR3 DNA sequence: TGCGCCAGCAGCTTGGATGGACATTACGCTCAGCCCCAGCATTTT. Its translation: CASSLDGHYAQPQHF.

The chain carries TRBV18 and TRBJ2-5; tentative D call: TRBD2 (5 bases). Per the germline V gene, CDR1 is KGHSH and CDR2 is LQKENI. With 3 bases removed from V and 7 bases from J, the gap between germline ends came to 15 bases. CDR3 length equals 14 residues. Here the CDR3 DNA reads TGTGCCAGCTCACCGGACGGGGTTAGGGTGACCCAGTACTTC. The encoded protein is CASSPDGVRVTQYF.

This clone appeared a few times. The CDR3 DNA reads TGTGCCAGCAGTTCCCCTGGACAGGGGCGAGGAGAAAAACTGTTTTTT. Translation: CASSSPGQGRGEKLFF. V is TRBV28 and J is TRBJ1-4, with 9 nucleotides matching TRBD1. V lost 4 bases to trimming and J lost 8 bases; unmatched junction nucleotides: 11. Germline values: CDR1 MDHEN, CDR2 SYDVKM. This CDR3 contains 16 residues.

The chain employs TRBV5-1 and TRBJ2-5, with 9 bases lining up with TRBD2. From germline, CDR1 is SGHRS and CDR2 YFSETQ. The CDR3 loop spans 14 amino acids. The trim removed 5 bases at V and 0 bases at J, leaving 2 bases unmatched. The CDR3 loop reads CASRLAGHQETQYF. In DNA form, the CDR3 reads TGCGCCAGCAGACTAGCGGGCCACCAAGAGACCCAGTACTTC.

The genes are TRBV7-2 and TRBJ2-5, with a tentative D call TRBD1 (6 bases). The V gene lost 1 base and the J gene lost 1 base, with 16 bases spanning the gap. The germline V gene encodes CDR1 SGHTA and CDR2 FQGNSA. The CDR3 is made up of 17 amino acids. CDR3 sequence: CASSLERYRVTQETQYF. The CDR3 DNA is TGTGCCAGCAGCTTAGAGAGGTACAGGGTGACCCAAGAGACCCAGTACTTC.

V gene TRBV28 combines with J gene TRBJ2-1; TRBD2 aligns across 13 bases. J was trimmed by 9 bases and V by 6 bases; bases with no gene match: 8. The CDR3 spans 15 residues. The germline CDR1 and CDR2 sequences are MDHEN and SYDVKM. The CDR3 bases are TGTGCCAGCAGGCCGTGGACTAGCGGGAGTGTTGAGCAGTTCTTC. It specifies CASRPWTSGSVEQFF.

For this clone: A read error may account for a junction end that differs from germline. J is TRBJ2-2 and V is TRBV19; D not resolved. Germline V gives CDR1 LNHDA, CDR2 SQIVND (reference sequence). The CDR3 contains 15 residues. The CDR3 bases are TGTGCCAGCAGTATAGTCAACAGACACACCGGGGAGCTGTTTTTT. As protein: CASSIVNRHTGELFF.

The chain uses TRBV6-5 and TRBJ2-5; possibly TRBD1 for D (7 bases). The CDR3 runs to 15 residues. Between the trimmed V and J ends, which lost 2 bases and 5 bases, there was a span of 15 bases. Germline lookup yields CDR1 MNHEY and CDR2 SVGAGI. In nucleotides, the CDR3 is TGTGCCAGCAGTTACGAACAGGGGAGGTTCGAGACCCAGTACTTC. It encodes CASSYEQGRFETQYF.

The chain has TRBV6-5 and TRBJ2-7; the D gene is possibly TRBD2 (5 bases). The CDR3 loop spans 14 amino acids. V was shortened by 7 bases and J by 0 bases, with 13 bases between the two germline ends. Germline-derived CDR1 and CDR2 are MNHEY and SVGAGI. CDR3 sequence (DNA): TGTGCCAGCATCTCTCCGGGGAGCTCCTACGAGCAGTACTTC. Translated, it gives CASISPGSSYEQYF.

The CDR3 loop is CSVETSKGTDTQYF. The CDR3, as DNA: TGCAGCGTTGAAACTAGCAAGGGTACAGATACGCAGTATTTT. This sequence joins TRBV29-1 and TRBJ2-3, with D perhaps matching TRBD2 (6 bases). Germline lookup yields CDR1 SQVTM and CDR2 ANQGSEA. Trimming shortened V by 2 bases and J by 3 bases, and 12 bases separated the two germline ends. The CDR3 sequence is 14 residues long.

The V call is TRBV19, the J call TRBJ1-2; D call uncertain. CDR1 LNHDA and CDR2 SQIVND come from the germline V gene (reference sequence). Trimming left V 2 bases short and J 4 bases short, with 11 bases between. This CDR3 has 14 residues. CDR3: CASSITHSSYGYTF. The DNA for the CDR3 is TGTGCCAGTAGTATAACGCACAGCTCCTATGGCTACACCTTC. Looking up the rest from reference TRBV19 and TRBJ1-2 gives the full variable domain: DGGITQSPKYLFRKEGQNVTLSCEQNLNHDAMYWYRQDPGQGLRLIYYSQIVNDFQKGDIAEGYSVSREKKESFPLTVTSAQKNPTAFYLCASSITHSSYGYTFGSGTRLTVV.

The V and J genes are TRBV6-5 and TRBJ2-1; D may be TRBD2 (6 bases). Trimming took off 4 bases at V and 6 bases at J, with 16 bases between the two ends. Germline values: CDR1 MNHEY, CDR2 SVGAGI. This CDR3 contains 15 residues. For the CDR3, the DNA is TGTGCCAGCAGTTCCACAGGAGGGTATATCAATGAGCAGTTCTTC. It specifies CASSSTGGYINEQFF.

The CDR3 sequence: CASSSRAGATGGYYEQYF. Here the CDR3 DNA reads TGTGCCAGCAGCTCCCGGGCGGGGGCGACAGGGGGCTACTACGAGCAGTACTTC. V usage is TRBV7-8 and J usage is TRBJ2-7; 10 bases align to TRBD1. V lost 4 bases, J lost 3 bases, and 15 bases stayed unmatched. The CDR3 is 18 amino acids. CDR1 is SGHVS and CDR2 is FQNEAQ in the germline V gene.

The chain has TRBV24-1 and TRBJ2-3; the D gene is possibly TRBD2 (5 bases). Germline V gene sequence: CDR1 KGHDR, CDR2 SFDVKD. This CDR3 contains 14 residues. V lost 9 bases to trimming and J lost 3 bases, with 15 bases between them. The DNA for the CDR3 is TGTGCCACCTCCTCAGAAGGGAGTACAGATACGCAGTATTTT. Translating gives CATSSEGSTDTQYF.

The chain combines TRBV5-1 with TRBJ2-7; 7 nucleotides match TRBD2. This CDR3 is 15 amino acids long. Per the germline V gene, CDR1 is SGHRS and CDR2 is YFSETQ. V shed 1 base, J shed 1 base, and the junction held 5 bases outside the gene matches. The CDR3 sequence is CASSLTGLGSYEQYF. Written as DNA, the CDR3 is TGCGCCAGCAGCTTGACCGGACTAGGTTCCTACGAGCAGTACTTC.

V usage is TRBV28 and J usage is TRBJ1-3, with 7 bases that match TRBD1. Germline CDR1 and CDR2: MDHEN and SYDVKM. V lost 8 bases, J lost 0 bases, and 7 bases stayed unmatched. The CDR3 runs 15 residues. CDR3 DNA sequence: TGTGCCAGCCTTAACAGGGGCGACTCTGGAAACACCATATATTTT. It is translated as CASLNRGDSGNTIYF.

This clone is labeled medium-sized. V is TRBV7-3 and J is TRBJ2-3, with 12 bases that match TRBD2. The V gene end was trimmed by 5 bases and the J gene end by 6 bases; junction bases not matched to a gene: 3. Germline CDR1 reads SGHTA; CDR2 reads FQGTGA. The CDR3 is 14 residues long. The CDR3 is CASSLAGGYDTQYF. CDR3 DNA sequence: TGTGCCAGCAGCCTAGCGGGGGGGTACGATACGCAGTATTTT. Filled out from reference TRBV7-3 and TRBJ2-3, the complete variable domain reads GAGVSQTPSNKVTEKGKYVELRCDPISGHTALYWYRQSLGQGPEFLIYFQGTGAADDSGLPNDRFFAVRPEGSVSTLKIQRTERGDSAVYLCASSLAGGYDTQYFGPGTRLTVL.

The V and J genes are TRBV3-1 (or the pseudogene TRBV3-2) and TRBJ2-2, with D hard to call. Looked up from germline, CDR1 is LGHDT and CDR2 is YNNKEL (reference sequence). The V gene lost 3 bases and the J gene lost 2 bases, with 4 bases spanning the gap. This CDR3 is 13 amino acids long. The CDR3 bases are TGTGCCAGCAGCCAGACAAACACCGGGGAGCTGTTTTTT. As protein: CASSQTNTGELFF.

The J gene is TRBJ2-2, the V gene TRBV6-1, with TRBD1 matching 11 bases. J lost 4 bases, V lost 4 bases, and 5 bases had no gene match. Germline V gene data show CDR1 as MNHNS and CDR2 as SASEGT. The CDR3 covers 16 residues. CDR3 sequence reads: CASSATGTGGTGELFF. The CDR3 DNA follows: TGTGCCAGCAGTGCCACCGGGACAGGGGGCACCGGGGAGCTGTTTTTT.

The table lists this clone with a few counts. The chain combines TRBV5-1 with TRBJ2-5, with 8 bases that match TRBD1. V dropped 4 bases and J dropped 3; count of bases not matched to a gene: 5. The CDR3 totals 14 residues. The germline CDR1 and CDR2 sequences are SGHRS and YFSETQ. The CDR3 region has the DNA TGCGCCAGCAGCGTCGGGACAGGAGAAGAGACCCAGTACTTC. It specifies CASSVGTGEETQYF.

The rearrangement joins TRBV4-1 to TRBJ2-3; D unclear. This CDR3 spans 13 amino acids. V lost 3 bases and J lost 3, with 7 bases in between. Looked up from germline, CDR1 is MGHRA and CDR2 is YSYEKL. DNA for the CDR3: TGCGCCAGCAGCCATGACTCAACAGATACGCAGTATTTT. Its translation is CASSHDSTDTQYF.

This chain joins TRBV20-1 and TRBJ2-5, with TRBD1 as a possible D gene (5 bases). Germline CDR1 is DFQATT and CDR2 is SNEGSKA (reference sequence). The V end lost 4 bases, the J end lost 2 bases, and 5 bases lay between the germline ends. The CDR3 consists of 11 residues. This CDR3 is CSATGQETQYF. CDR3 DNA: TGCAGTGCTACAGGGCAAGAGACCCAGTACTTC.

The chain uses TRBV5-4 and TRBJ2-1; D is ambiguous. The CDR3 is 14 residues long. The ends were cut back, 3 bases at V and 1 base at J, with 8 bases in the middle. Per the germline V gene, CDR1 is SGHNT and CDR2 is YYREEE (reference sequence). The CDR3 loop reads CASSWSRSYNEQFF. For the CDR3, the DNA is TGTGCCAGCAGCTGGTCCCGGTCCTACAATGAGCAGTTCTTC.

This chain connects TRBV7-2 to TRBJ2-2, with D tentatively TRBD2 (5 bases). Germline CDR1 reads SGHTA; CDR2 reads FQGNSA. The V gene lost 5 bases and the J gene lost 7 bases, with 20 bases spanning the gap. The CDR3 consists of 16 residues. CDR3 DNA: TGTGCCAGCAGCCAGACCGCGGGTAGGGATGGCGGGGAGCTGTTTTTT. It translates to CASSQTAGRDGGELFF.

The rearrangement links TRBV30 to TRBJ1-5; D is unresolved. V lost 7 bases and J 6 bases, leaving 19 bases between the germline ends. Germline V gives CDR1 GTSNPN, CDR2 SVGIG (reference sequence). The CDR3 contains 14 residues. The CDR3 bases are TGTGCCTTCTCAACGGGGATTAACCGTCAGCCCCAGCATTTT. It translates to CAFSTGINRQPQHF.

The chain employs TRBV7-2 and TRBJ2-3, with 9 bases identical to TRBD2. The V and J ends lost 5 bases and 0 bases, in that order; junction bases with no gene match: 3. CDR1 is SGHTA and CDR2 is FQGNSA in the germline V gene. This CDR3 has 15 residues. CDR3 amino acids: CASSQSGRSTDTQYF. The CDR3 DNA is TGTGCCAGCAGCCAAAGCGGGAGGAGCACAGATACGCAGTATTTT. Based on the CDR3 plus reference TRBV7-2 and TRBJ2-3, the full variable domain is GAGVSQSPSNKVTEKGKDVELRCDPISGHTALYWYRQSLGQGLEFLIYFQGNSAPDKSGLPSDRFSAERTGGSVSTLTIQRTQQEDSAVYLCASSQSGRSTDTQYFGPGTRLTVL.